The 18 T cell receptor beta chains presented below share a single source sample, sequenced in a study of T cells in Graves' hyperthyroidism and ophthalmopathy (dated by TCRdb to about 2019). Receptor amplification or capture employed multiplex PCR. Instrument used: Illumina HiSeq 2000. The TCR beta CDR3 regions were amplified from the RNA transcripts. For the first round of RT-PCR on the TCR CDR3, the HTBI primer set was used together with the Qiagen OneStep RT-PCR kit. Through fastp at Q25 and MiXCR, TCRdb rebuilt clones from the public reads, retaining in-frame beta chains. Identical CDR3 proteins give one entry, which carries the most common genes and DNA. Present in this sample are 500,000 to 750,000 distinct CDR3 sequences, roughly 14% of which were seen just once. The ten biggest clones cover under 8% of the sample. The sample was blood. All receptors derive from a woman in her thirties with Graves' hyperthyroidism.

This clonotype was recorded many times. The CDR3 DNA follows: TGCAGTACTGGAGGCCGGGACACAAGAAGCACAGATACGCAGTATTTT. Residues: CSTGGRDTRSTDTQYF. The V gene is TRBV20-1, the J gene TRBJ2-3; TRBD1 might be the D (6 bases). Germline V CDR1 and CDR2: DFQATT, SNEGSKA (reference sequence). The V and J ends lost 8 bases and 0 bases respectively, with 21 bases between them. CDR3 size: 16 residues.

This clonotype was detected many times. The J gene is TRBJ2-7, the V gene TRBV28; D gene ambiguous. Germline V CDR1 and CDR2: MDHEN, SYDVKM. The CDR3 covers 15 residues. The V end lost 3 bases, the J end lost 2 bases, and 14 bases lay between the germline ends. CDR3 region: CASSFWSGIPYEQYF. The CDR3, as DNA: TGTGCCAGCAGTTTCTGGTCGGGTATTCCCTACGAGCAGTACTTC.

The rearrangement links TRBV6-1 to TRBJ1-3, with D uncertain. This CDR3 comprises 14 residues. The V and J ends lost 7 bases and 2 bases respectively, with 12 bases between them. Germline lookup yields CDR1 MNHNS and CDR2 SASEGT. CDR3 in amino acids: CASTRIDPGNTIYF. For the CDR3, the DNA is TGTGCCAGCACCAGGATCGACCCTGGAAACACCATATATTTT.

This clonotype occurred many times. V is TRBV12-3 or TRBV12-4 and J is TRBJ2-6; no reliable D call. The germline V and J ends were trimmed by 8 bases and 4 bases, with 6 bases remaining between them. The CDR3 covers 12 residues. The CDR3 DNA sequence: TGTGCCAGCCAGAGGGGGGCCAACGTCCTGACTTTC. Translation: CASQRGANVLTF.

The rearrangement joins TRBV9 to TRBJ2-5; the match to TRBD1 covers 7 bases. This CDR3 is built from 15 residues. Germline CDR1 reads SGDLS; CDR2 reads YYNGEE. The trim removed 0 bases at V and 2 bases at J, leaving 4 bases unmatched. The CDR3 bases are TGTGCCAGCAGCGTAGTCCCGGACAGGCAAGAGACCCAGTACTTC. Translation: CASSVVPDRQETQYF.

V usage is TRBV5-8 and J usage is TRBJ1-1, with 8 nucleotides matching TRBD1. The junction had 12 bases not matched to a gene; V was cut back by 2 bases and J by 0 bases. CDR1 and CDR2 from the germline V gene are SGHTS and YDEGEE. CDR3 length: 18 residues. The DNA of the CDR3 is TGTGCCAGCAGCTTTAGACAGGGGCATCTCCCCATGAACACTGAAGCTTTCTTT. Its translation: CASSFRQGHLPMNTEAFF. Together with reference TRBV5-8 and TRBJ1-1, the CDR3 gives the full variable domain: EAGVTQSPTHLIKTRGQQATLRCSPISGHTSVYWYQQALGLGLQFLLWYDEGEERNRGNFPPRFSGRQFPNYSSELNVNALELEDSALYLCASSFRQGHLPMNTEAFFGQGTRLTVV.

This clonotype came up a few times. This chain joins TRBV9 and TRBJ1-4; TRBD1 is a possible D gene (6 bases). V gave up 0 bases and J gave up 7 bases, with 13 bases separating them. The CDR3 is 15 amino acids. Per the germline V gene, CDR1 is SGDLS and CDR2 is YYNGEE. CDR3 DNA: TGTGCCAGCAGCGTAGTAGGGGGGGCTGGTGAAAAACTGTTTTTT. Translating gives CASSVVGGAGEKLFF. Drawing the rest from reference TRBV9 and TRBJ1-4, the complete variable domain is DSGVTQTPKHLITATGQRVTLRCSPRSGDLSVYWYQQSLDQGLQFLIQYYNGEERAKGNILERFSAQQFPDLHSELNLSSLELGDSALYFCASSVVGGAGEKLFFGSGTQLSVL.

The V and J genes are TRBV19 and TRBJ2-7, with TRBD2 matching 11 bases. The CDR3 sequence is 15 residues long. The germline V gene has CDR1 LNHDA and CDR2 SQIVND (reference sequence). After removal of 5 bases from V and 4 bases from J, the junction contained 7 bases not matched to a gene. The chain's CDR3 is CASSVLAGVRYEQYF. DNA for the CDR3: TGTGCCAGTAGTGTACTAGCGGGAGTCAGATACGAGCAGTACTTC.

This rearrangement joins TRBV3-1 to TRBJ2-5; D may correspond to TRBD1 or TRBD2 (6 bases each). The V gene's germline CDR1 is LGHDT and CDR2 YNNKEL (reference sequence). This CDR3 contains 13 residues. V was shortened by 2 bases and J by 4 bases, with 8 bases between the two germline ends. The CDR3 is CASSQRGAETQYF. The CDR3 DNA is TGTGCCAGCAGCCAAAGGGGGGCAGAGACCCAGTACTTC.

Points on this clonotype: A much larger clone lies a single base off, so this may be a read error. This chain uses TRBV20-1 with TRBJ2-1, with a possible D match to TRBD2 (5 bases). Germline V gene sequence: CDR1 DFQATT, CDR2 SNEGSKA (reference sequence). V shed 1 base and J shed 10 bases, with 11 bases lying between them. The CDR3 sequence is 12 residues long. The CDR3 loop is CSARGLGKEQFF. The CDR3 coding sequence is TGCAGTGCTAGAGGTCTCGGGAAGGAGCAGTTCTTC.

This clonotype was counted many times. The chain couples TRBV7-8 to TRBJ2-5; D is uncertain. With 3 bases removed from V and 5 bases from J, the gap between germline ends came to 13 bases. The CDR3 covers 14 residues. Germline CDR1 and CDR2: SGHVS and FQNEAQ. The CDR3 is CASSFGPDTETQYF. CDR3 coding DNA: TGTGCCAGCAGCTTCGGACCAGACACGGAGACCCAGTACTTC.

This clonotype was found many times. The chain couples TRBV11-2 to TRBJ2-2; D unresolved. Per germline, CDR1 SGHAT and CDR2 FQNNGV. Trimming pared 2 bases from V and 3 bases from J, leaving 13 bases between. This CDR3 is built from 16 residues. CDR3 sequence (DNA): TGTGCCAGCAGCTTAATGTCCCTCAGAGACACCGGGGAGCTGTTTTTT. It is translated as CASSLMSLRDTGELFF.

This clonotype was recorded many times. In DNA form, the CDR3 reads TGTGCCAGCAGTTGGGGGCGCAATCAGCCCCAGCATTTT. As protein: CASSWGRNQPQHF. The rearrangement joins TRBV28 to TRBJ1-5, with a weak D call TRBD1 (6 bases). CDR3 length: 13 residues. Per the germline V gene, CDR1 is MDHEN and CDR2 is SYDVKM. V lost 4 bases and J lost 2, with 6 bases in between.

This clonotype was seen only a few times. This chain connects TRBV4-2 to TRBJ2-5; 11 bases fit TRBD2. The J segment lost 4 bases and the V segment lost 4 bases, leaving 8 bases of the junction unmatched. The CDR3 is 16 amino acids. Germline V gene data show CDR1 as LGHNA and CDR2 as YNFKEQ. The CDR3 sequence: CASSRTGTSGGETQYF. The CDR3 nucleotides are TGTGCCAGCAGCCGCACCGGGACTAGCGGTGGAGAGACCCAGTACTTC.

This clonotype was seen ten or more times. DNA of the CDR3: TGCAGTGCTAGAGTGGTGTCAGGTTACGAGCAGTACTTC. It codes for CSARVVSGYEQYF. The chain couples TRBV20-1 to TRBJ2-7; D gene ambiguous. The germline V gene encodes CDR1 DFQATT and CDR2 SNEGSKA (reference sequence). The CDR3 totals 13 residues. Trimming cost V 1 base and J 4 bases, with 11 bases left between them.

The chain carries TRBV28 and TRBJ2-5; 10 nucleotides agree with TRBD1. The CDR3 sequence is 15 residues long. Per the germline V gene, CDR1 is MDHEN and CDR2 is SYDVKM. J gave up 2 bases and V 5 bases, and 5 bases lay outside the gene matches. The CDR3 protein is CASSLPGQGQETQYF. The DNA for the CDR3 is TGTGCCAGCAGTCTCCCGGGACAGGGGCAAGAGACCCAGTACTTC.

The gene calls are TRBV5-8 and TRBJ2-3; possibly TRBD2 for D (5 bases). The germline V gene encodes CDR1 SGHTS and CDR2 YDEGEE. V lost 2 bases and J 1 base, leaving 11 bases between the germline ends. The CDR3 is 15 amino acids. DNA of the CDR3: TGTGCCAGCAGCTTCCGACCAGCGGGCACAGATACGCAGTATTTT. It yields the protein CASSFRPAGTDTQYF.

At least ten counts were recorded for this clonotype. The chain couples TRBV15 to TRBJ2-1, with D unclear. Germline values: CDR1 LNHNV, CDR2 YYDKDF (reference sequence). The germline V and J ends were trimmed by 3 bases and 0 bases, with 6 bases remaining between them. This CDR3 spans 14 amino acids. The CDR3 sequence is CATSSVSSYNEQFF. The CDR3 bases are TGTGCCACCAGCAGTGTTAGCTCCTACAATGAGCAGTTCTTC. Filled out from reference TRBV15 and TRBJ2-1, the complete variable domain reads DAMVIQNPRYQVTQFGKPVTLSCSQTLNHNVMYWYQQKSSQAPKLLFHYYDKDFNNEADTPDNFQSRRPNTSFCFLDIRSPGLGDTAMYLCATSSVSSYNEQFFGPGTRLTVL.